This T cell receptor beta chain was identified in a study of T cells after yellow fever vaccination. Study-wide context: Some fractions had low cell numbers, and these were prepared with SMART-Seq v4 Ultra Low Input. Points from the study as a whole: Most primary-vaccination clones recurred post-booster (roughly 96% CD4, more than 85% CD8).

Note on this clonotype: The antigen is unknown.

J lost 5 bases, V lost 6 bases, and 9 bases had no gene match. Germline assignment: CDR1 KGHSH and CDR2 LQKENI. The CDR3 has 15 amino acids. TCRdb reprocessed the 5' RACE reads with MiXCR, giving one entry per CDR3 protein. The sample has about 130,000 distinct CDR3 sequences, 5% to 8% seen once. The clonotype originates from a man aged 25-45 years who received the YFV17D yellow fever vaccine. This rearrangement joins TRBV18 to TRBJ2-1; 8 positions agree with TRBD2. The input for sequencing was CD4+ T cells sorted from PBMCs, taken 10 days after the yellow fever booster vaccination. The chain's CDR3 is CASSDGTRIDNEQFF. Written as DNA, the CDR3 is TGTGCCAGCTCGGACGGGACTAGAATAGACAATGAGCAGTTCTTC.